This is a list of T cell receptor beta chains from one sample in a study of blood T cell repertoires in COVID-19. TCRdb's table, derived via immunoSEQ multiplex PCR, lists solely in-frame clones and lacks some. The sample has some 290,000 clones, around four fifths seen once. Material: peripheral blood. The receptors were sampled from a man between 60 and 75 years old who had recovered from COVID-19. CDR3s leave out the opening cysteine and the closing phenylalanine or tryptophan. The order of the fields is D gene, J gene, CDR3 length, V gene, CDR3 protein. A D gene is named only where the DNA matches it firmly.

>-|TRBJ1-2|9|TRBV9
ASAGTWGYT
>TRBD1|TRBJ2-2|13|TRBV2
ASRDQGTGTGELF
>TRBD1|TRBJ2-5|13|TRBV7-9
ASSLKGANGETQY
>TRBD2|TRBJ2-5|13|TRBV30
AWSVGTSGFRTQY
>-|TRBJ1-1|12|TRBV6-5
ASSITGKFTEAF
>TRBD1|TRBJ1-4|13|TRBV7-2
ASSLVRGQGEKLF
>TRBD2|TRBJ2-3|11|TRBV2
ASQREGTDTQY
>-|TRBJ1-5|14|TRBV27
ASSPGGGWGNQPQH
>TRBD2|TRBJ2-2|16|TRBV2
ASSPRLARGGNTGELF
>-|TRBJ1-2|10|TRBV19
ASSIQGYGYT
>TRBD1|TRBJ2-7|11|TRBV2
ASSRQGAGEQY
>-|TRBJ1-5|12|TRBV28
ASSSHRGGQPQH
>-|TRBJ1-5|17|TRBV28
ASSSPSRQGLSINQPQH
>-|TRBJ1-1|11|TRBV7-9
ASSPTGNTEAF
>-|TRBJ2-2|13|TRBV7-9
ASSLALQNTGELF
>TRBD1|TRBJ2-2|15|TRBV5-1
ASSPGGTGVATGELF
>-|TRBJ1-2|14|TRBV21-1
ASSTLTGGEYYGYT
>-|TRBJ1-5|13|TRBV19
ASNEYGVTGQPQH
>TRBD2|TRBJ2-1|14|TRBV4-2
ASSQVIAGGDNEQF
>-|TRBJ2-1|21|TRBV5-1
ASSLVRAARQGARLAGYNEQF
>-|TRBJ1-3|15|TRBV18
ASSPTGRALSGNTIY
>-|TRBJ1-2|12|TRBV6-5
ASRTQGGNYGYT
>TRBD1|TRBJ2-2|14|TRBV24-1
ATSEAGTGHTGELF
>TRBD2|TRBJ2-7|14|TRBV5-1
ASSPTGTRVTYEQY
>TRBD1|TRBJ2-1|12|TRBV15
ATSRDLQGKEQF
>TRBD1|TRBJ2-1|13|TRBV27
ASSLSGQGLDEQF
>-|TRBJ1-5|11|TRBV28
ASSPGHPQPQH
>TRBD1|TRBJ2-5|14|TRBV2
ASSINMPGGQETQY
>-|TRBJ1-1|10|TRBV6-5
ASSRGATGAF
>TRBD2|TRBJ2-2|18|TRBV5-4
ASSSSTSGPGSPNTGELF